This T cell receptor beta chain comes out of a study of T cell repertoires in cytomegalovirus infection. Study overall: Signatures in public TCR beta sequences pointed to both CMV infection and matching HLA type.

The table lists this clonotype with a few counts. Its matching antigen is unknown. General study results and limits: Dominating the ex vivo response were HLA-C-restricted CMV-specific TCR beta clonotypes. Cumulated frequencies of public TCR beta families served to identify carriers of CMV plus the relevant HLA.

TCRdb reprocessed the reads via MiXCR and lists one record per CDR3 protein. The profile shows about 360,000 distinct CDR3 sequences, about 34% of them singletons. Germline V CDR1 and CDR2: SGHAT, FQNNGV. The CDR3 is made up of 16 amino acids. The V end was cut by 4 bases, the J end by 4 bases, with 17 bases between. The TCR sequence derives from a human donor in good health (CMV status not recorded). Some clones in this sample may be carry-over from other donors' samples. The V gene is TRBV11-2, the J gene TRBJ2-1; TRBD1 is a possible D gene (7 bases). Material: cultured PBMCs, obtained from culture after CMV antigen stimulation. CDR3 sequence: CASSSWRQGGYNEQFF. The CDR3 coding sequence is TGTGCCAGCAGCTCCTGGAGACAGGGAGGTTACAATGAGCAGTTCTTC. Full variable domain (outside the CDR3, taken from reference TRBV11-2 and TRBJ2-1): EAGVAQSPRYKIIEKRQSVAFWCNPISGHATLYWYQQILGQGPKLLIQFQNNGVVDDSQLPKDRFSAERLKGVDSTLKIQPAKLEDSAVYLCASSSWRQGGYNEQFFGPGTRLTVL.